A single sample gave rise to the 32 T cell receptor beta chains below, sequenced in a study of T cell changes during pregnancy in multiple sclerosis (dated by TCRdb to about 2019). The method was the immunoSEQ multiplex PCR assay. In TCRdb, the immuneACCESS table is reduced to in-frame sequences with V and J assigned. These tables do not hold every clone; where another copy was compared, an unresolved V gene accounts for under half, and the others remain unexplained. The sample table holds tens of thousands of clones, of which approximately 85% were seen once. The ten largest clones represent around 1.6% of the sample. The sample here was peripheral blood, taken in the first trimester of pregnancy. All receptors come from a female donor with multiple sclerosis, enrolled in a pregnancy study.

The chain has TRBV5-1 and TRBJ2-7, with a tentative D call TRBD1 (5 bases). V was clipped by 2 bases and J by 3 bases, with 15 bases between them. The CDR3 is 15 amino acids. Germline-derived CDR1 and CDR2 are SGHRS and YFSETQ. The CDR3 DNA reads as TGCGCCAGCAGCTTTTTGCAGGGCGTTCTCTACGAGCAGTACTTC. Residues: CASSFLQGVLYEQYF.

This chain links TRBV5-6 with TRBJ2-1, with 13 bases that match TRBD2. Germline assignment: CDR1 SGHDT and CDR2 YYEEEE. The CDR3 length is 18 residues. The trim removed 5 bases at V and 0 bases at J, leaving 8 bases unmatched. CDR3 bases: TGTGCCAGCAGGGCAAGACTAGCGGGAGGCCTCTCCTACAATGAGCAGTTCTTC. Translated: CASRARLAGGLSYNEQFF. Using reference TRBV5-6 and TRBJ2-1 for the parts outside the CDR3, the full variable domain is DAGVTQSPTHLIKTRGQQVTLRCSPKSGHDTVSWYQQALGQGPQFIFQYYEEEERQRGNFPDRFSGHQFPNYSSELNVNALLLGDSALYLCASRARLAGGLSYNEQFFGPGTRLTVL.

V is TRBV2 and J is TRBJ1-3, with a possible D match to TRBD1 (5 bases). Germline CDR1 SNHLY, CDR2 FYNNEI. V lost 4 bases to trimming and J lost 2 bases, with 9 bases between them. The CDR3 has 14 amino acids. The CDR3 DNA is TGTGCCAGCAGTGGGGGCAGGACTGGAAACACCATATATTTT. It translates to CASSGGRTGNTIYF.

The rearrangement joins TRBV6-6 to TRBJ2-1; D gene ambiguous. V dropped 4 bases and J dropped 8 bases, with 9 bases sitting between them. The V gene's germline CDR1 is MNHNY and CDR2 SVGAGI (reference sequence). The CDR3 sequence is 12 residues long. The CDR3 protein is CASSLMRYEQFF. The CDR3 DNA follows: TGTGCCAGCAGTTTGATGCGATATGAGCAGTTCTTC.

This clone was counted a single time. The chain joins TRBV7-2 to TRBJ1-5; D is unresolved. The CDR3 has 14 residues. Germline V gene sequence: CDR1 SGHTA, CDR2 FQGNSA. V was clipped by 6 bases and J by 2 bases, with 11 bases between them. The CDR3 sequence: CASSSRVGNQPQHF. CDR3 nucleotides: TGTGCCAGCAGTTCGAGGGTGGGCAATCAGCCCCAGCATTTT.

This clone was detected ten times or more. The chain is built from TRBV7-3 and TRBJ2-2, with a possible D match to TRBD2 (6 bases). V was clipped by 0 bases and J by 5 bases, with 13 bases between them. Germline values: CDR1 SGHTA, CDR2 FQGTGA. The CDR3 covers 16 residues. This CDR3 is CASSLTLLGRTGELFF. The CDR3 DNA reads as TGTGCCAGCAGCTTAACCCTGTTAGGGAGGACCGGGGAGCTGTTTTTT.

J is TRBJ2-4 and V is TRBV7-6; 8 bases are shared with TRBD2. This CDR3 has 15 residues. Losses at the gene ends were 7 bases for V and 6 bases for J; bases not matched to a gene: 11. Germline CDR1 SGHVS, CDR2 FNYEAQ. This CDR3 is CASTPGAGVRNIQYF. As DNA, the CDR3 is TGTGCCAGCACCCCCGGAGCGGGAGTCAGAAACATTCAGTACTTC.

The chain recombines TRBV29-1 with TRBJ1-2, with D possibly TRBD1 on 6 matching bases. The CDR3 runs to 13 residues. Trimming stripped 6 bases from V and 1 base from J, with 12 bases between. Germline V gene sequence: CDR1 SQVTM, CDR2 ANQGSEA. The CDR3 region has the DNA TGCAGCGTCGGTCGACAGGTTAACTATGGCTACACCTTC. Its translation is CSVGRQVNYGYTF.

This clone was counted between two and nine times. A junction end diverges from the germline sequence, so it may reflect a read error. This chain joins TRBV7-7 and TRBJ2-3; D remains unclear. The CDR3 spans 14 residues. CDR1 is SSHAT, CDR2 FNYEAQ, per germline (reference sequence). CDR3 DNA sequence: TGTGCTAGCAGCTTGATCGGGAGCACAGATACGCAGTATTTT. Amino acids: CASSLIGSTDTQYF.

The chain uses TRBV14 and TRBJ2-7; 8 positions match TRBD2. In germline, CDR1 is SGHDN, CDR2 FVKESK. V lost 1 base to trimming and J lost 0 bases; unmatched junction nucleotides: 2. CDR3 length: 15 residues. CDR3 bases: TGTGCCAGCAGCCAAGGACTAGCGAGCTCCTACGAGCAGTACTTC. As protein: CASSQGLASSYEQYF. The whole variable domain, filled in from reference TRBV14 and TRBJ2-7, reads EAGVTQFPSHSVIEKGQTVTLRCDPISGHDNLYWYRRVMGKEIKFLLHFVKESKQDESGMPNNRFLAERTGGTYSTLKVQPAELEDSGVYFCASSQGLASSYEQYFGPGTRLTVT.

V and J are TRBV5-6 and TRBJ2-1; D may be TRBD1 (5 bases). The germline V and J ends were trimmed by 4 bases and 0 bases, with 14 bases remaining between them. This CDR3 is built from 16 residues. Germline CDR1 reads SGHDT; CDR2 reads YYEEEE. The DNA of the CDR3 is TGTGCCAGCAGCGCTGGGGCGTTGAGCTCCTACAATGAGCAGTTCTTC. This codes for CASSAGALSSYNEQFF.

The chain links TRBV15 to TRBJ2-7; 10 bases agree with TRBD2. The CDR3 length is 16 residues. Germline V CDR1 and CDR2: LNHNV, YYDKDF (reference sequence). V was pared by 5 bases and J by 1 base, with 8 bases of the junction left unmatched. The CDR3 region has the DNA TGTGCCACCAGCCCTAGCGGGAGTTTGGGTTCCTACGAGCAGTACTTC. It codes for CATSPSGSLGSYEQYF.

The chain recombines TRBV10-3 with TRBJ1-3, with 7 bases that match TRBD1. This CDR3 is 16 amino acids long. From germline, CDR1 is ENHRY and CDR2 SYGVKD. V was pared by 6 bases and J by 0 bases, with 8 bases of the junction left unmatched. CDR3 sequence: CAISEGTAGSGNTIYF. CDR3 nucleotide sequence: TGTGCCATCAGCGAAGGGACAGCGGGCTCTGGAAACACCATATATTTT.

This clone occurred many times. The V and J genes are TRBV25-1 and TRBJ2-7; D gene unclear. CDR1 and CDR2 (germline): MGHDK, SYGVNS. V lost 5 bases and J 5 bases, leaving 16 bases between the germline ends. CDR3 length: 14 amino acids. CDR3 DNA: TGTGCCAGCAGTCTACTACTCGGCCTGGACGAGCAGTACTTC. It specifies CASSLLLGLDEQYF.

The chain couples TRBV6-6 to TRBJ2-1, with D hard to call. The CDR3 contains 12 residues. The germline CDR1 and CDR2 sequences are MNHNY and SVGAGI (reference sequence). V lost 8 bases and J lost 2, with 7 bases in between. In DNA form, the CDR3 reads TGTGCCAGCTCTCAGGCCTACAATGAGCAGTTCTTC. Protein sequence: CASSQAYNEQFF.

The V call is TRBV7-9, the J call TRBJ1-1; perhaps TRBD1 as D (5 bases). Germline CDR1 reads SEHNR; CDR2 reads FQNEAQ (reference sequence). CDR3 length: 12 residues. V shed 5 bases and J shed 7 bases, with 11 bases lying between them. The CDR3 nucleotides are TGTGCCAGCAGCCCCGGGGGAGTTGAAGCTTTCTTT. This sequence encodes CASSPGGVEAFF.

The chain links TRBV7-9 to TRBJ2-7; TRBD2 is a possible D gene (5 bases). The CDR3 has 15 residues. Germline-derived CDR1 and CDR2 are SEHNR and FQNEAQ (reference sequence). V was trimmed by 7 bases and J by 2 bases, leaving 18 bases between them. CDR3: CASTSVISGAYEQYF. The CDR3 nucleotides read TGTGCCAGCACCTCTGTAATAAGCGGCGCCTACGAGCAGTACTTC.

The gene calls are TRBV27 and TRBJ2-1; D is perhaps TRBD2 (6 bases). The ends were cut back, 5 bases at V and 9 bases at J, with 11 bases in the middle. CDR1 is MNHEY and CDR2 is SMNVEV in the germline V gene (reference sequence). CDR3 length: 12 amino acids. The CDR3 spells CASSPLRGEQFF. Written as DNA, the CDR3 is TGTGCCAGCAGTCCTTTGCGGGGTGAGCAGTTCTTC.

Here the CDR3 reads CASSPGTADTQYF. DNA for the CDR3: TGTGCCAGCAGCCCCGGGACAGCAGATACGCAGTATTTT. The chain combines TRBV27 with TRBJ2-3; 7 bases are a match to TRBD1. The germline V gene has CDR1 MNHEY and CDR2 SMNVEV (reference sequence). The CDR3 totals 13 residues. V shed 6 bases, J shed 4 bases, and the junction held 4 bases outside the gene matches.

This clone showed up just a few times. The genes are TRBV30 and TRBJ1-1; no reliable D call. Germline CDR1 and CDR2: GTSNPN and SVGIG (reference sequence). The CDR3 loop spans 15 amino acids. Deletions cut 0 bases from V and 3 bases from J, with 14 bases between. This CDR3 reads CAWSVGVVRDTEAFF. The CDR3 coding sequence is TGTGCCTGGAGTGTAGGCGTGGTGAGGGACACTGAAGCTTTCTTT. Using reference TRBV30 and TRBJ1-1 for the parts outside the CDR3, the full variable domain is SQTIHQWPATLVQPVGSPLSLECTVEGTSNPNLYWYRQAAGRGLQLLFYSVGIGQISSEVPQNLSASRPQDRQFILSSKKLLLSDSGFYLCAWSVGVVRDTEAFFGQGTRLTVV.

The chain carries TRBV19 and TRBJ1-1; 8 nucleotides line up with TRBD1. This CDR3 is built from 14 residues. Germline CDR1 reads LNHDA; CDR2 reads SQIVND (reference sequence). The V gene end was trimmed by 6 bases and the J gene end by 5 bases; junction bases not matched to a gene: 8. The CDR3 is CASSAAQGATEAFF. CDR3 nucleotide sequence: TGTGCCAGTAGCGCCGCTCAGGGGGCTACTGAAGCTTTCTTT.

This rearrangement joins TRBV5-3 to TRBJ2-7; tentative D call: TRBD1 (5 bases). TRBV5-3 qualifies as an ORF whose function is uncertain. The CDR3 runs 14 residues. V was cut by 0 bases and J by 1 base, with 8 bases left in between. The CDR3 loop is CARSLEGPSYEQYF. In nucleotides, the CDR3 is TGTGCCAGAAGCTTGGAGGGGCCTTCCTACGAGCAGTACTTC.

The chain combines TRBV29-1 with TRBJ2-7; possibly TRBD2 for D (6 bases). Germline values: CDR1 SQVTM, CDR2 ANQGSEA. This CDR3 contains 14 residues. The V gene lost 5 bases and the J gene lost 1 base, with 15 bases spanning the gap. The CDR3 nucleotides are TGCAGCGTTCGGGGGATAGCGGCTTCCTACGAGCAGTACTTC. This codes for CSVRGIAASYEQYF.

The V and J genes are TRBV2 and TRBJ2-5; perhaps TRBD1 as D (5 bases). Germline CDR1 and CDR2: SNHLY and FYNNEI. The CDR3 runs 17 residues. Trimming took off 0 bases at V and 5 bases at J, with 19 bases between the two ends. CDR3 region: CASSEAGPDPKGETQYF. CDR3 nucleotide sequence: TGTGCCAGCAGTGAAGCGGGGCCGGATCCTAAGGGGGAGACCCAGTACTTC.

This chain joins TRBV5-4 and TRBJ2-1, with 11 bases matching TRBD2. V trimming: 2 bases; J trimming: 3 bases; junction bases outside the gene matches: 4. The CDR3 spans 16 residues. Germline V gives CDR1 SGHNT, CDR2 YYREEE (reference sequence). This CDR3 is CASSFYGTSGYNEQFF. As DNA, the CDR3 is TGTGCCAGCAGCTTTTATGGGACTAGCGGCTACAATGAGCAGTTCTTC.

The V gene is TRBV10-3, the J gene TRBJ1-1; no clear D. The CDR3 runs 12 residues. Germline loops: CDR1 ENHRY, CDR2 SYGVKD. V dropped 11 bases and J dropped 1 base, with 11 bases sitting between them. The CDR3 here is CAVMRQNTEAFF. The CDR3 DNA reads TGTGCCGTAATGAGACAGAACACTGAAGCTTTCTTT.

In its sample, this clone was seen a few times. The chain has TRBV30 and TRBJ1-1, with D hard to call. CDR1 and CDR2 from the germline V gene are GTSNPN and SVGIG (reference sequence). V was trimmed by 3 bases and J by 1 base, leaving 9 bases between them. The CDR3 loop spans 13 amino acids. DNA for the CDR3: TGTGCCTGGAGGTCCCTCAGGAACACTGAAGCTTTCTTT. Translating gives CAWRSLRNTEAFF. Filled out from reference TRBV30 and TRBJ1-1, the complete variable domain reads SQTIHQWPATLVQPVGSPLSLECTVEGTSNPNLYWYRQAAGRGLQLLFYSVGIGQISSEVPQNLSASRPQDRQFILSSKKLLLSDSGFYLCAWRSLRNTEAFFGQGTRLTVV.

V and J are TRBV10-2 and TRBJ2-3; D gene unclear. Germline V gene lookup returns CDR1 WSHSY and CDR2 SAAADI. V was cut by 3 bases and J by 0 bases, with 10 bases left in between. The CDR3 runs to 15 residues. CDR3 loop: CASSDRRLSTDTQYF. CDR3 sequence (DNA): TGCGCCAGCAGTGATCGCCGACTCAGCACAGATACGCAGTATTTT.

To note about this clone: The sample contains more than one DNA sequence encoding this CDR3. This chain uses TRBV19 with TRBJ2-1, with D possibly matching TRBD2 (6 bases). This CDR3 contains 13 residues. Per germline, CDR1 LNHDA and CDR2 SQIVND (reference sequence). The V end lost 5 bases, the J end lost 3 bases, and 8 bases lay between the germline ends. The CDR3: CASSRGNYNEQFF. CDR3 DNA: TGTGCCAGTAGTCGCGGGAACTACAATGAGCAGTTCTTC.

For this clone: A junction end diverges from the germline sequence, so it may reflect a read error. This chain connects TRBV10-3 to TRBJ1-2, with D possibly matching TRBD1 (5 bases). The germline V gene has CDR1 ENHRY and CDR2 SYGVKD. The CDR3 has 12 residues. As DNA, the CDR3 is TGTGCCATCAGTGAGTCGATTACAGGTTTGAACTTC. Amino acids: CAISESITGLNF.

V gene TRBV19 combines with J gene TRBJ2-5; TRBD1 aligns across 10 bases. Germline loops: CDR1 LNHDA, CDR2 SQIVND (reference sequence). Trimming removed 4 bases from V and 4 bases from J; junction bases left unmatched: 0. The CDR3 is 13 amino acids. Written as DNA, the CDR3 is TGTGCCAGTAGTAGGGACAGGGGAGAGACCCAGTACTTC. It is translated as CASSRDRGETQYF.

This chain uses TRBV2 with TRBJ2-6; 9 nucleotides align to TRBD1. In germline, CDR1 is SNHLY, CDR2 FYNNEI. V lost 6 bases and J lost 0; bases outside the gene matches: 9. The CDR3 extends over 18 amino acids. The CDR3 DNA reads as TGTGCCAGCAGGACGGACAGGGGAATAAACTCTGGGGCCAACGTCCTGACTTTC. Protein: CASRTDRGINSGANVLTF.